A selection of T cell receptor beta chains follows, all from one sample in a study of shared clonotypes between healthy human individuals. Measured with immunoSEQ multiplex PCR; TCRdb has only the in-frame clones, and not every one. This sample has 2 million to 2.5 million clones, with 85% to 95% found just once. Source material: naive CD8+ T cells from PBMCs. The source is a man between 18 and 29 years old in good health. Some clones in this sample may be carry-over from other donors' samples. Both conserved end residues are part of each CDR3. The D gene is left open where the match is weak. The size field is filled for only some rows; it gives once, few, many or a size class.

CDR3nt | CDR3aa | abundance | v_gene | d_gene | j_gene
TGTGCCAGCAGTCACCCAGGGGACTATAATTCACCCCTCCACTTT | CASSHPGDYNSPLHF | once | TRBV27 | NA | TRBJ1-6
TGTGCCAGCAGCTCCGACAGGGCCACCGGGGAGCTGTTTTTT | CASSSDRATGELFF | once | TRBV11-3 | TRBD1 | TRBJ2-2
TGTGCCAGCAGCGCCGTCGGCAATCAGCCCCAGCATTTT | CASSAVGNQPQHF | NA | TRBV9 | NA | TRBJ1-5
TGTGCCAGCAGTCCGCAAACATGGAGCTCCTACGAGCAGTACTTC | CASSPQTWSSYEQYF | NA | TRBV28 | NA | TRBJ2-7
TGTGCCAGCAGCTTGGGTAGCGCTCCCACCTACAATGAGCAGTTCTTC | CASSLGSAPTYNEQFF | NA | TRBV11-3 | NA | TRBJ2-1
TGTGCCAGCCCGAGTGAGGAACAGAGTCCTTCAGCTTTCTTT | CASPSEEQSPSAFF | NA | TRBV6-1 | NA | TRBJ1-1
TGTGCCAGCAGTCCACCCCACCCTACCTATGGCTACACCTTC | CASSPPHPTYGYTF | NA | TRBV28 | NA | TRBJ1-2
TGTGCCAGCAGCGCCACAGTCGGGGGTAGAGGGGCCTACGAGCAGTACTTC | CASSATVGGRGAYEQYF | NA | TRBV7-9 | NA | TRBJ2-7
TGTGCCAGCGACAAAAAGGGGCTAGCGGGAGGAAATGAGCAGTTCTTC | CASDKKGLAGGNEQFF | NA | TRBV28 | TRBD2 | TRBJ2-1
TGTGCCAGCAGCACAGGAGGACAGCTCCGGGGCAATGAGCAGTTCTTC | CASSTGGQLRGNEQFF | NA | TRBV5-6 | NA | TRBJ2-1
TGTGCCAGCAGCTTAGCGGGGGGCTCCTACAATGAGCAGTTCTTC | CASSLAGGSYNEQFF | NA | TRBV11-1 | NA | TRBJ2-1
TGCGCCAGCAGCCTCTGGCAGGGGACCCACGAGCAGTACTTC | CASSLWQGTHEQYF | NA | TRBV5-1 | NA | TRBJ2-7
TGTGCCAGCAGCTCCCCCGGGACGGGCTCCTACGAGCAGTACTTC | CASSSPGTGSYEQYF | NA | TRBV7-9 | NA | TRBJ2-7
TGTGCCATCCCATCATATGGGGGAGAGACCCAGTACTTC | CAIPSYGGETQYF | NA | TRBV7-9 | NA | TRBJ2-5
TGTGCCAGCAGCACTATTTCAACTGGCGGGAGTATCACCGGGGAGCTGTTTTTT | CASSTISTGGSITGELFF | NA | TRBV27 | TRBD2 | TRBJ2-2
TGTGCCAGCAGCTTAGCAGGGGCTGAAGCTTTCTTT | CASSLAGAEAFF | NA | TRBV7-9 | NA | TRBJ1-1
TGTGCCACCAGCAGAGCTGGGGTTTACACCGGGGAGCTGTTTTTT | CATSRAGVYTGELFF | NA | TRBV15 | NA | TRBJ2-2
TGTGCCAGCAGTGAAAGGAGGGGACAAGAGACCCAGTACTTC | CASSERRGQETQYF | NA | TRBV6-1 | NA | TRBJ2-5
NA | CASSLGMGGAYEQYF | NA | TRBV27 | NA | TRBJ2-7
TGTGCCAGCAGCGTAGAAGGGACAGGGGTCAAAGATACGCAGTATTTT | CASSVEGTGVKDTQYF | NA | TRBV9 | TRBD1 | TRBJ2-3
TGTGCCAGCAGCTTGGGGGCACTAGGGCCTGGAGGGGACGAAAAACTGTTTTTT | CASSLGALGPGGDEKLFF | NA | TRBV5-4 | NA | TRBJ1-4
TGTGCCAGCAGTTACCGTCCGGGACTGGAAGGTTATGGGCATTTT | CASSYRPGLEGYGHF | NA | TRBV27 | NA | TRBJ1-5
TGTGCCGGATATGACCTGGGAAACACCATATATTTT | CAGYDLGNTIYF | NA | TRBV7-9 | NA | TRBJ1-3
TGTGCCAGCGCAGGCGGGGGGAGAGAGACCCAGTACTTC | CASAGGGRETQYF | NA | TRBV27 | TRBD2 | TRBJ2-5
TGTGCCAGCAGCCCCCCATTGGCAGCTAATGAAAAACTGTTTTTT | CASSPPLAANEKLFF | NA | TRBV6-6 | NA | TRBJ1-4
TGTGCCAGTGGGTGGGCTAACTATGGCTACACCTTC | CASGWANYGYTF | NA | TRBV19 | NA | TRBJ1-2
TGTGCCAGTAGTATAGTACTCCCAGCGAGCAATCAGCCCCAGCATTTT | CASSIVLPASNQPQHF | NA | TRBV19 | NA | TRBJ1-5
TGTGCCAGCAGCCACCCCTCAGCTTACGAGCAGTACTTC | CASSHPSAYEQYF | NA | TRBV7-2 | NA | TRBJ2-7
TGTGCCAGTAGTGGGTCTGGCCCCGGGGAGCTGTTTTTT | CASSGSGPGELFF | NA | TRBV19 | NA | TRBJ2-2
TGTGCCAGCAGCTTAGCGCGATTAGTCAATGAGCAGTTCTTC | CASSLARLVNEQFF | NA | TRBV7-8 | NA | TRBJ2-1
TGTGCCAGCAGCACTGGACAGCCAGCCTACGAGCAGTACTTC | CASSTGQPAYEQYF | NA | TRBV11-2 | NA | TRBJ2-7
TGTGCCAGCAGTTACTCGTCGGGTTATGAGCAGTTCTTC | CASSYSSGYEQFF | NA | TRBV6-5 | NA | TRBJ2-1
TGTGCCAGCAGTTACTTTTCGGGACAGGTGTACTTCTCCTACGAGCAGTACTTC | CASSYFSGQVYFSYEQYF | NA | TRBV28 | TRBD1 | TRBJ2-7
TGTGCCAGCAGGACTAGGAGCTCCTACGAGCAGTACTTC | CASRTRSSYEQYF | NA | TRBV6-5 | NA | TRBJ2-7
TGCGCCAGCAGCCCCGGGACAGGGGGCGCGGAAAAACTGTTTTTT | CASSPGTGGAEKLFF | NA | TRBV4-3 | TRBD1 | TRBJ1-4
TGTGCCAGCAGTGAACTTGGGTTAGTGGGAGGGCCGTTCAATGAGCAGTTCTTC | CASSELGLVGGPFNEQFF | NA | TRBV2 | TRBD2 | TRBJ2-1
TGTGCCAGCAGTTTTAGCGGGGCTTACAATGAGCAGTTCTTC | CASSFSGAYNEQFF | NA | TRBV6-5 | TRBD2 | TRBJ2-1
TGCGCCAGCAGTGAGCCGCGACAGGGGGGAGGCTACGAGCAGTACTTC | CASSEPRQGGGYEQYF | once | TRBV10-2 | TRBD1 | TRBJ2-7
TGCGCCAGCAGCGAGACAGGGGGCGCGTTGAACACTGAAGCTTTCTTT | CASSETGGALNTEAFF | NA | TRBV5-1 | TRBD1 | TRBJ1-1
TGTGCCAGCAGTCCTATTCCGGGACTAGCGGTTCTAGAGCAGTACTTC | CASSPIPGLAVLEQYF | NA | TRBV27 | TRBD2 | TRBJ2-7
TGTGCCATCAGTGAGTCGGGAAGCGGCGGCTACACCTTC | CAISESGSGGYTF | NA | TRBV10-3 | NA | TRBJ1-2
TGCAGCGTTGCAGGGTCTGTGAGGACCGATGAGCAGTTCTTC | CSVAGSVRTDEQFF | NA | TRBV29-1 | NA | TRBJ2-1
TGTGCCAGCAGCCCCTACCTCTCTGGGGCCAACGTCCTGACTTTC | CASSPYLSGANVLTF | NA | TRBV7-2 | NA | TRBJ2-6
TGCAGCGTGTGGACAATTTCCACAGATACGCAGTATTTT | CSVWTISTDTQYF | NA | TRBV29-1 | NA | TRBJ2-3
TGTGCCAGCAGCGCGGAAATATCAATGAACACTGAAGCTTTCTTT | CASSAEISMNTEAFF | NA | TRBV9 | NA | TRBJ1-1
TGTGCCATCAGTGATAGGTCTTACACTGAAGCTTTCTTT | CAISDRSYTEAFF | NA | TRBV10-3 | NA | TRBJ1-1
TGTGCCACCAGCAGTTTAAGGGGCGAGCAGTACTTC | CATSSLRGEQYF | NA | TRBV15 | NA | TRBJ2-7
TGTGCCATCAGTGAGTCGTCCATCCGCAACTATGGCTACACCTTC | CAISESSIRNYGYTF | NA | TRBV10-3 | NA | TRBJ1-2
TGTGCCAGCAGCCTAATGGGCACATTCACAGATACGCAGTATTTT | CASSLMGTFTDTQYF | NA | TRBV9 | NA | TRBJ2-3
TGTGCCAGTAGTATAAGCCGAAGGGGGAGGAGTGAGCAGTTCTTC | CASSISRRGRSEQFF | NA | TRBV19 | NA | TRBJ2-1
TGTGCCAGCAGCTCCCTCCCCGGAGGCGGAAACACCATATATTTT | CASSSLPGGGNTIYF | NA | TRBV7-9 | NA | TRBJ1-3
TGCGCCAGCAGCTTGACGAGCTCCGCGGCGAAGAGTTATGGCTACACCTTC | CASSLTSSAAKSYGYTF | NA | TRBV5-1 | NA | TRBJ1-2
TGTGCCAGCAGCCCAAGGACAGATAGCACAGATACGCAGTATTTT | CASSPRTDSTDTQYF | NA | TRBV11-2 | NA | TRBJ2-3
TGTGCCAGCAGCGTCGGGACAGGGGTTTATTTGGACGAGCAGTACTTC | CASSVGTGVYLDEQYF | NA | TRBV9 | TRBD1 | TRBJ2-7
TGTGCCAGCAGTCCTGGCAGGGGGGACTACGAGCAGTACTTC | CASSPGRGDYEQYF | NA | TRBV7-3 | NA | TRBJ2-7
TGTGCCAGCAGTTTAACAGGGACTAGCGGGAGTTTTACTGAGCAGTTCTTC | CASSLTGTSGSFTEQFF | NA | TRBV28 | TRBD2 | TRBJ2-1
TGTGCCTGGAGTGGAATAGGGCTAGAAGATACGCAGTATTTT | CAWSGIGLEDTQYF | NA | TRBV30 | NA | TRBJ2-3